This entry lists 8 T cell receptor beta chains sequenced from one sample in a study of T cells after yellow fever vaccination. Using its own MiXCR run on the 5' RACE reads, TCRdb lists one record per CDR3 protein. The table records about 330,000 distinct CDR3 sequences, about 6.6% of them present only once. Sequenced material: PBMCs, taken about 41 days after the first yellow fever vaccination. These receptors all stem from a man aged 18 to 29 who received the YFV17D yellow fever vaccine.

On this clonotype: A junction boundary mismatches the germline segment, possibly from a read error. The chain uses TRBV5-6 and TRBJ2-1; D unclear. Germline-derived CDR1 and CDR2 are SGHDT and YYEEEE. The CDR3 spans 14 residues. CDR3 residues: CAMSPGLLYNAQFF. As DNA, the CDR3 is TGTGCCATGAGCCCCGGGCTCCTCTACAATGCGCAGTTCTTC.

This sequence joins TRBV13 and TRBJ1-1; 7 bases are shared with TRBD1. Per the germline V gene, CDR1 is PRHDT and CDR2 is FYEKMQ (reference sequence). Trimming took 6 bases from V and 8 from J; bases not matched to a gene: 3. CDR3 length equals 11 residues. This CDR3 reads CASRLDREAFF. The CDR3 nucleotides read TGTGCCAGCAGACTGGACAGGGAAGCTTTCTTT.

The gene calls are TRBV29-1 and TRBJ2-1, with a weak D call TRBD1 (5 bases). The germline V and J ends were trimmed by 4 bases and 4 bases, with 8 bases remaining between them. This CDR3 has 12 amino acids. Germline loops: CDR1 SQVTM, CDR2 ANQGSEA. The CDR3 is CSVAAGYNEQFF. CDR3 nucleotides: TGCAGCGTTGCGGCAGGGTACAATGAGCAGTTCTTC.

This clonotype was recorded many times. V is TRBV29-1 and J is TRBJ1-1, with a tentative D call TRBD1 (6 bases). This CDR3 comprises 14 residues. Germline-derived CDR1 and CDR2 are SQVTM and ANQGSEA. V was cut by 7 bases and J by 0 bases, with 15 bases left in between. The CDR3 loop reads CSGGAGAMNTEAFF. The CDR3 DNA reads as TGCAGCGGGGGGGCAGGTGCGATGAACACTGAAGCTTTCTTT.

The chain recombines TRBV20-1 with TRBJ1-1; D may be TRBD1 (5 bases). The CDR3 covers 13 residues. The germline V gene encodes CDR1 DFQATT and CDR2 SNEGSKA (reference sequence). Deletions cut 5 bases from V and 0 bases from J, with 10 bases between. The CDR3, as DNA: TGCAGTGCTGAAAGGGGCCTGAACACTGAAGCTTTCTTT. Translation gives CSAERGLNTEAFF.

This clonotype was detected ten times or more. The rearrangement joins TRBV7-2 to TRBJ1-5; 7 nucleotides line up with TRBD1. The CDR3 totals 16 residues. Germline assignment: CDR1 SGHTA and CDR2 FQGNSA. The V segment lost 5 bases and the J segment 0 bases; nucleotides outside the gene matches: 7. CDR3 sequence (DNA): TGTGCCAGCAGCCCTGGGACAGCCTATAGCAATCAGCCCCAGCATTTT. Its translation: CASSPGTAYSNQPQHF. The full variable domain, its missing parts supplied by reference TRBV7-2 and TRBJ1-5, is GAGVSQSPSNKVTEKGKDVELRCDPISGHTALYWYRQSLGQGLEFLIYFQGNSAPDKSGLPSDRFSAERTGGSVSTLTIQRTQQEDSAVYLCASSPGTAYSNQPQHFGDGTRLSIL.

This clonotype was found a few times. The gene calls are TRBV5-1 and TRBJ2-5; D may be TRBD1 or TRBD2 (5 bases each). Germline V CDR1 and CDR2: SGHRS, YFSETQ. The CDR3 totals 14 residues. Trimming removed 5 bases at V and 2 bases at J, with 13 bases between. The CDR3 loop reads CASRGLTGQETQYF. The CDR3 DNA follows: TGCGCCAGCAGGGGGCTAACGGGGCAAGAGACCCAGTACTTC. The variable domain in full, with the rest retrieved from reference TRBV5-1 and TRBJ2-5, is KAGVTQTPRYLIKTRGQQVTLSCSPISGHRSVSWYQQTPGQGLQFLFEYFSETQRNKGNFPGRFSGRQFSNSRSEMNVSTLELGDSALYLCASRGLTGQETQYFGPGTRLLVL.

This clonotype was recorded a few times. The chain uses TRBV4-3 and TRBJ2-1; 10 nucleotides align to TRBD2. Trimming at V came to 0 bases and at J to 5 bases, leaving 4 bases not matched to a gene. This CDR3 has 16 residues. Germline V CDR1 and CDR2: LGHNA, YSLEER. CDR3 amino acids: CASSQDLAGADNEQFF. CDR3 DNA sequence: TGCGCCAGCAGCCAAGATCTAGCGGGGGCCGACAATGAGCAGTTCTTC.